These 11 T cell receptor beta chains share one sample of origin, sequenced in a study of T cells in Graves' hyperthyroidism and ophthalmopathy. Regions amplified from RNA transcripts were the TCR beta CDR3 regions. HTBI primers were employed in a first-round RT-PCR of the TCR CDR3. TCRdb ran MiXCR on the multiplex PCR reads and lists one entry per CDR3 protein. This sample has around 340,000 distinct CDR3 sequences, with about 20% found just once. The sequenced sample was blood. These receptors all come from a woman between 45 and 65 years old with Graves' hyperthyroidism.

This clonotype was counted many times. V and J are TRBV20-1 and TRBJ2-7; no clear D. Per the germline V gene, CDR1 is DFQATT and CDR2 is SNEGSKA (reference sequence). The CDR3 extends over 13 amino acids. V gave up 5 bases and J gave up 4 bases, with 15 bases separating them. As DNA, the CDR3 is TGCAGTGCTTATCCTAGATTGAGGTACGAGCAGTACTTC. The encoded protein is CSAYPRLRYEQYF.

On this clonotype: A much larger clone differs by one base, so this may be a read error. The CDR3 coding sequence is TGCGGTGCTGTGCGCCTGGCTGGAAGCTCCTACGAGCAGTACTTC. This sequence encodes CGAVRLAGSSYEQYF. This rearrangement joins TRBV20-1 to TRBJ2-7, with no clear D. Germline V gene lookup returns CDR1 DFQATT and CDR2 SNEGSKA (reference sequence). The CDR3 loop spans 15 amino acids.

DNA for the CDR3: TGTGCCAGCAGCCCCGCCGGGACAGGTTATGGCGGGGAGCTGTTTTTT. It codes for CASSPAGTGYGGELFF. The chain is built from TRBV7-3 and TRBJ2-2, with 8 bases identical to TRBD1. V trimming: 5 bases; J trimming: 7 bases; junction bases outside the gene matches: 12. The CDR3 spans 16 residues. Per the germline V gene, CDR1 is SGHTA and CDR2 is FQGTGA. Looking up the rest from reference TRBV7-3 and TRBJ2-2 gives the full variable domain: GAGVSQTPSNKVTEKGKYVELRCDPISGHTALYWYRQSLGQGPEFLIYFQGTGAADDSGLPNDRFFAVRPEGSVSTLKIQRTERGDSAVYLCASSPAGTGYGGELFFGEGSRLTVL.

CDR3: CSARDRGYQPQHF. CDR3 in DNA: TGCAGTGCTAGAGATCGGGGGTACCAGCCCCAGCATTTT. The chain joins TRBV20-1 to TRBJ1-5, with TRBD1 as a possible D gene (5 bases). This CDR3 comprises 13 residues. Germline V CDR1 and CDR2: DFQATT, SNEGSKA (reference sequence). V lost 0 bases and J lost 7, with 10 bases in between.

This clonotype has only a few counts. The rearrangement uses TRBV28 and TRBJ2-1; D is uncertain. Trimming took 8 bases from V and 2 from J, leaving 10 bases between them. Germline V lookup: CDR1 MDHEN, CDR2 SYDVKM. CDR3 size: 13 residues. Here the CDR3 DNA reads TGTGCCAGCCATGGCCGAACCTACAATGAGCAGTTCTTC. It is translated as CASHGRTYNEQFF.

This clonotype has a handful of counts. CDR3 nucleotides: TGTGCCAGTAGGATCCGGGACAGGGGGCCCGACGAGCAGTACTTC. The encoded protein is CASRIRDRGPDEQYF. V gene TRBV19 combines with J gene TRBJ2-7; 12 nucleotides agree with TRBD1. CDR3 length: 15 amino acids. V dropped 6 bases and J dropped 5; count of bases not matched to a gene: 8. Germline assignment: CDR1 LNHDA and CDR2 SQIVND (reference sequence).

This clonotype was observed many times. The rearrangement joins TRBV5-5 to TRBJ2-1; 10 bases map to TRBD1. The CDR3 consists of 17 residues. Per the germline V gene, CDR1 is SGHKS and CDR2 is YYEKEE (reference sequence). Trimming cost V 4 bases and J 2 bases; bases outside gene matches: 9. The CDR3 loop reads CASSPTGGSGAYNEQFF. The CDR3 coding sequence is TGTGCCAGCAGCCCGACAGGGGGCAGCGGGGCCTACAATGAGCAGTTCTTC.

This clonotype was counted ten times or more. The chain couples TRBV7-2 to TRBJ2-3; D possibly corresponds to TRBD2 (5 bases). This CDR3 contains 15 residues. Germline assignment: CDR1 SGHTA and CDR2 FQGNSA. V shed 5 bases and J shed 2 bases, with 14 bases lying between them. CDR3 DNA sequence: TGTGCCAGCAGCCCGAGGGTCGGGCCCACAGATACGCAGTATTTT. It codes for CASSPRVGPTDTQYF.

This clonotype has ten or more counts. V and J are TRBV27 and TRBJ2-1; D perhaps matches TRBD2 (7 bases). V was shortened by 10 bases and J by 2 bases, with 9 bases between the two germline ends. Germline values: CDR1 MNHEY, CDR2 SMNVEV (reference sequence). The CDR3 covers 12 residues. CDR3 region: CAIGGPYNEQFF. The DNA of the CDR3 is TGTGCCATCGGGGGGCCCTACAATGAGCAGTTCTTC.

Details on this clonotype: A much larger clone is a single base away; this may be a read error. The CDR3 here is CASSDWRAYNEQFF. The CDR3 bases are TGTGCCAGCAGTGACTGGAGGGCCTACAATGAGCAGTTCTTC. This rearrangement joins TRBV2 to TRBJ2-1; D is perhaps TRBD2 (6 bases). Germline V lookup: CDR1 SNHLY, CDR2 FYNNEI. The CDR3 loop spans 14 amino acids. V was trimmed by 3 bases and J by 2 bases, leaving 8 bases between them.

This clonotype was detected many times. CDR3 coding DNA: TGTGCCAGCAGAGCCAGGGGGCTCCACGAGCAGTACTTC. This encodes CASRARGLHEQYF. J is TRBJ2-7 and V is TRBV2, with 8 bases that match TRBD1. Germline assignment: CDR1 SNHLY and CDR2 FYNNEI. There are 13 residues in the CDR3. V lost 6 bases to trimming and J lost 5 bases; unmatched junction nucleotides: 6. Combining the CDR3 with reference TRBV2 and TRBJ2-7 gives the whole variable domain EPEVTQTPSHQVTQMGQEVILRCVPISNHLYFYWYRQILGQKVEFLVSFYNNEISEKSEIFDDQFSVERPDGSNFTLKIRSTKLEDSAMYFCASRARGLHEQYFGPGTRLTVT.